The clone carrying this TCR beta chain came up a few times. CDR3 length equals 13 residues. The germline V gene encodes CDR1 SQVTM and CDR2 ANQGSEA. Trimming took 5 bases from V and 8 from J, leaving 18 bases between them. The record originates from a study of blood T cells in healthy people across ages. Primers used in a second PCR of about 6 to 11 cycles were a sample-barcoded 5' primer and a J-beta primer mix. TCRdb re-called the 5' RACE reads with MiXCR, one entry per CDR3 protein. The sample lists around 990,000 distinct CDR3 sequences, about 25% seen once, with 0.65% to 0.75% in the top ten. The sample also formed part of further work on T cells of mothers and their children. As that report states: A few healthy Caucasian mothers and their six children were the donors.

The receptor was derived from a girl aged 2 to 9 in good health. The genes are TRBV29-1 and TRBJ1-2; D unresolved. Sequencing was done on a sample of blood. The DNA of the CDR3 is TGCAGCGTTACCAAGGGCCTAAGCTACGGCTACACCTTC. This gives the protein CSVTKGLSYGYTF.